The source of this T cell receptor beta chain is a study of CD8 T cells in ankylosing spondylitis. Making use of molecular barcodes, quantitative 5'-RACE generated TCR beta libraries. Each CDR3 protein is one row after TCRdb ran MiXCR on the 5' RACE reads. Of about 350,000 distinct CDR3 sequences listed, 20% to 25% are singletons. A remark on this clonotype: Its antigen remains unidentified.

The germline CDR1 and CDR2 sequences are MNHEY and SMNVEV (reference sequence). V lost 10 bases to trimming and J lost 4 bases, with 11 bases between them. This CDR3 contains 11 residues. Overall study results and limits: Reportedly, disease-linked clones are significantly enriched in ankylosing spondylitis patients' matched synovial fluid. In synovial fluid and blood from reactive arthritis, some motif variants were previously reported.

The sequence was collected from a male donor with ankylosing spondylitis or in good health (not recorded which). Material for sequencing was blood, either unsorted or a sorted T cell fraction (not recorded which). The chain is built from TRBV27 and TRBJ2-7; D ambiguous. CDR3 residues: CATRKGYEQYF. The DNA of the CDR3 is TGTGCCACGAGGAAGGGATACGAGCAGTACTTC.